These 7 T cell receptor beta chains were all obtained from the same sample, sequenced in a study of blood T cell repertoires in COVID-19. Here immunoSEQ multiplex PCR was the method, and the copy in TCRdb shows in-frame clones only, minus some. Altogether around 150,000 clones are present, over 70% being singletons, with the ten largest covering 3% to 3.5%. Sequencing was performed on PBMCs or T cells enriched from blood (not recorded which). Source of these receptors: a woman aged 55-75 years who had recovered from COVID-19.

The chain employs TRBV24-1 and TRBJ2-3; no reliable D call. V was pared by 4 bases and J by 4 bases, with 8 bases between. The CDR3 totals 13 residues. CDR1 is KGHDR, CDR2 SFDVKD, per germline. The CDR3 sequence: CATSEHGSDTQYF. CDR3 DNA sequence: TGTGCCACCAGTGAACACGGGTCAGATACGCAGTATTTT.

The chain couples TRBV21-1 to TRBJ2-1; the table's D call of TRBD1 was not tested on the DNA. TRBV21-1 is shown as a pseudogene. The CDR3 has 12 amino acids. The CDR3 nucleotides read TGTGCCAGCGACTTCCAGGGGCGTGGGCAGTTCTTC. It yields the protein CASDFQGRGQFF.

The rearrangement links TRBV12-3 or TRBV12-4 to TRBJ1-1, with 7 nucleotides matching TRBD1. V was clipped by 5 bases and J by 5 bases; unmatched bases: 5. The CDR3 extends over 13 amino acids. The CDR3 region has the DNA TGTGCCAGCAGTGAACAGGGGAGGACTGAAGCTTTCTTT. It specifies CASSEQGRTEAFF.

The chain uses TRBV7-9 and TRBJ2-2; a weak D match, TRBD2 (5 bases). V dropped 4 bases and J dropped 6 bases, with 18 bases sitting between them. CDR3 length: 16 amino acids. Per germline, CDR1 SEHNR and CDR2 FQNEAQ (reference sequence). CDR3 nucleotide sequence: TGTGCCAGCAGCTCAGTTCAACTAGAGCTTGCCGGGGAGCTGTTTTTT. This sequence encodes CASSSVQLELAGELFF.

The table lists this clone with a count of one. CDR3 amino acids: CASSPQEANTEAFF. Here the CDR3 DNA reads TGTGCCAGCTCACCACAGGAGGCGAACACTGAAGCTTTCTTT. The V and J genes are TRBV18 and TRBJ1-1; D not certain. The ends were cut back, 1 base at V and 1 base at J, with 7 bases in the middle. CDR3 size: 14 residues. Germline values: CDR1 KGHSH, CDR2 LQKENI.

CDR3 DNA sequence: TGTGCCATCAGTGTCGGGGGAGGTAATCAGCCCCAGCATTTT. This encodes CAISVGGGNQPQHF. The chain uses TRBV10-3 and TRBJ1-5, with a possible D match to TRBD1 (5 bases). Trimming took off 4 bases at V and 4 bases at J, with 11 bases between the two ends. CDR3 length: 14 amino acids. Germline V lookup: CDR1 ENHRY, CDR2 SYGVKD.

The chain recombines TRBV28 with TRBJ1-1; D remains ambiguous. The CDR3 runs 12 residues. CDR1 is MDHEN, CDR2 SYDVKM, per germline. V lost 2 bases to trimming and J lost 5 bases, with 6 bases between them. The CDR3 sequence is CASSLVETEAFF. The CDR3, as DNA: TGTGCCAGCAGTTTAGTGGAGACTGAAGCTTTCTTT. The full variable domain, with the rest looked up from reference TRBV28 and TRBJ1-1, is DVKVTQSSRYLVKRTGEKVFLECVQDMDHENMFWYRQDPGLGLRLIYFSYDVKMKEKGDIPEGYSVSREKKERFSLILESASTNQTSMYLCASSLVETEAFFGQGTRLTVV.